The rows below give T cell receptor beta chains drawn from one sample of a study of post-analysis software for immune sequencing data. MiXCR, run by TCRdb on the PCR reads, gives a single entry per CDR3 protein. The data show around 700,000 distinct CDR3 sequences, around 60% seen once. The sequenced sample was blood. Source of these receptors: a girl aged 2-10 years with multiple sclerosis. CDR3s include the opening cysteine and the closing phenylalanine or tryptophan. Each record gives: J gene, clone size, V gene, D gene, CDR3 protein, CDR3 DNA. The D gene is left open where the match is weak. The listing skips clone size in some rows; elsewhere it reads once, few, many or a size class.

TRBJ2-5	.	TRBV12-3/TRBV12-4	.	CASSFQGGQETQYF	TGTGCCAGCAGTTTCCAGGGGGGCCAAGAGACCCAGTACTTC
TRBJ1-2	.	TRBV29-1	TRBD1	CSVGGDRAYGYTF	TGCAGCGTTGGGGGCGACAGGGCCTATGGCTACACCTTC
TRBJ2-7	once	TRBV20-1	.	CSALVRTERYGAYEQYF	TGCAGTGCGCTTGTCAGGACGGAGCGATACGGAGCCTACGAGCAGTACTTC
TRBJ2-1	.	TRBV20-1	TRBD2	CSARSSWGGLYYNEQFF	TGCAGTGCTCGATCCTCGTGGGGGGGTCTGTACTACAATGAGCAGTTCTTC
TRBJ1-1	.	TRBV7-2	.	CASSRLGGQPLNTEAFF	TGTGCCAGCAGTCGGCTGGGGGGGCAACCCTTGAACACTGAAGCTTTCTTT
TRBJ2-1	.	TRBV29-1	.	CSGTVALRGSSYNEQFF	TGCTCCGGGACGGTAGCCCTGAGGGGTAGCTCCTACAATGAGCAGTTCTTC
TRBJ2-7	.	TRBV10-3	.	CAITPGYAYEQYF	TGTGCCATCACCCCCGGGTACGCCTACGAGCAGTACTTC
TRBJ2-1	.	TRBV5-1	TRBD1	CASSPWTGRGNEQFF	TGCGCCAGCAGCCCATGGACAGGCCGTGGGAATGAGCAGTTCTTC
TRBJ1-1	.	TRBV7-2	TRBD1	CASSDRAVGTEAFF	TGTGCCAGCAGCGACAGGGCAGTCGGCACTGAAGCTTTCTTT
TRBJ2-1	.	TRBV29-1	TRBD2	CSVVGTSGSSYNEQFF	TGCAGCGTTGTTGGGACTAGCGGAAGCTCCTACAATGAGCAGTTCTTC
TRBJ2-7	.	TRBV6-6	TRBD1	CASSSMGQGGSYEQYF	TGTGCCAGCAGTTCGATGGGACAGGGAGGCTCCTACGAGCAGTACTTC
TRBJ2-6	.	TRBV7-9	.	CASSSNVLTF	TGTGCCAGCAGCTCTAACGTCCTGACTTTC
TRBJ2-4	.	TRBV4-1	.	CASSQEGGLLAKNIQYF	TGCGCCAGCAGCCAAGAAGGGGGTCTCCTAGCCAAAAACATTCAGTACTTC
TRBJ1-5	.	TRBV2	TRBD1	CASKGQNNQPQHF	TGTGCCAGCAAGGGACAGAACAATCAGCCCCAGCATTTT
TRBJ1-1	.	TRBV7-9	.	CASSLLARTEAFF	TGTGCCAGCAGCTTATTGGCCCGAACTGAAGCTTTCTTT
TRBJ2-5	once	TRBV13	TRBD1	CASRLRTGFGVDHGETQYF	TGTGCCAGCAGATTGAGGACAGGGTTCGGGGTTGACCACGGGGAGACCCAGTACTTC
TRBJ2-1	.	TRBV7-3	.	CASSPLVSRWDEQFF	TGTGCCAGCAGCCCCCTGGTCTCTAGATGGGATGAGCAGTTCTTC
TRBJ2-1	.	TRBV6-6	.	CASSAHQGNNEQFF	TGTGCCAGCAGTGCCCACCAGGGGAACAATGAGCAGTTCTTC
TRBJ1-1	.	TRBV12-3/TRBV12-4	.	CASSRQTGRTKAFF	TGTGCCAGCAGCCGCCAAACGGGGCGGACTAAAGCTTTCTTT
TRBJ1-1	.	TRBV7-2	.	CASSLEGGRTEAFF	TGTGCCAGCAGCTTAGAGGGGGGTCGGACTGAAGCTTTCTTT
TRBJ1-5	.	TRBV10-3	TRBD1	CATQGAENQPQHF	TGTGCCACCCAGGGGGCCGAAAATCAGCCCCAGCATTTT
TRBJ1-5	.	TRBV29-1	TRBD1	CSVEWDSGQPQHF	TGCAGCGTTGAATGGGACAGTGGGCAGCCCCAGCATTTT
TRBJ2-3	few	TRBV7-2	TRBD1	CASSLPGTGEQYF	TGTGCCAGCAGCTTACCCGGGACAGGGGAACAGTATTTT
TRBJ2-4	.	TRBV5-1	TRBD2	CASTQAGTRGIQYF	TGCGCCAGCACCCAAGCCGGGACTAGAGGCATTCAGTACTTC
TRBJ1-1	once	TRBV5-1	TRBD1	CASSPEGARWDTEAFF	TGCGCCAGCAGCCCCGAGGGGGCGCGGTGGGACACTGAAGCTTTCTTT
TRBJ1-4	.	TRBV6-1	.	CASSPSGQGPSTNEKLFF	TGTGCCAGCAGTCCCTCCGGGCAGGGCCCTTCAACTAATGAAAAACTGTTTTTT
TRBJ2-3	.	TRBV11-2	.	CASSLSTGADTQYF	TGTGCCAGCAGCTTATCTACAGGAGCAGATACGCAGTATTTT
TRBJ2-1	few	TRBV5-6	.	CASSGGSLGSYYNEQFF	TGTGCCAGCAGCGGAGGCTCTCTCGGGTCCTACTACAATGAGCAGTTCTTC
TRBJ1-1	.	TRBV7-3	TRBD1	CASSSTGRENTEAFF	TGTGCCAGCAGCTCGACAGGGCGGGAGAACACTGAAGCTTTCTTT
TRBJ2-2	.	TRBV12-3/TRBV12-4	TRBD1	CASSFRQGFDTGELFF	TGTGCCAGCAGTTTCCGACAGGGGTTCGACACCGGGGAGCTGTTTTTT
TRBJ1-2	.	TRBV20-1	TRBD1	CSAGTGTGGNGYTF	TGCAGTGCTGGAACCGGGACAGGGGGCAATGGCTACACCTTC
TRBJ1-2	few	TRBV5-5	TRBD1	CASSYPGQGAPGYTF	TGTGCCAGCAGTTACCCAGGACAGGGGGCGCCCGGCTACACCTTC
TRBJ2-3	.	TRBV4-2	.	CASSKTLLGDTQYF	TGTGCCAGCAGCAAGACCCTCCTAGGCGATACGCAGTATTTT
TRBJ2-7	.	TRBV20-1	.	CSARFTGSHYEQYF	TGCAGTGCTAGATTTACAGGATCCCACTACGAGCAGTACTTC
TRBJ2-5	.	TRBV11-3	TRBD2	CASSLVLAGGFQETQYF	TGTGCCAGCAGCTTAGTCCTAGCGGGGGGGTTCCAAGAGACCCAGTACTTC
TRBJ2-1	few	TRBV6-1	.	CASSRGTVPTNNEQFF	TGTGCCAGCAGTAGGGGAACGGTACCTACAAACAATGAGCAGTTCTTC
TRBJ1-2	.	TRBV7-9	TRBD1	CASSLQGGYYGYTF	TGTGCCAGCAGCCTTCAGGGGGGGTACTATGGCTACACCTTC
TRBJ2-1	.	TRBV20-1	TRBD1	CSAPTGTVNNEQFF	TGCAGTGCTCCCACCGGGACAGTTAACAATGAGCAGTTCTTC
TRBJ2-3	once	TRBV6-5	TRBD2	CASSSSGSPTDTQYF	TGTGCCAGCAGTTCGAGCGGGAGCCCGACAGATACGCAGTATTTT
TRBJ2-1	few	TRBV20-1	TRBD2	CSARVVPGAGDEQFF	TGCAGTGCTAGGGTAGTTCCGGGAGCGGGGGATGAGCAGTTCTTC